This entry lists 12 T cell receptor beta chains sequenced from one sample in a study of Graves' ophthalmopathy and Graves' hyperthyroidism. Beta-chain TCR CDR3 regions were amplified from RNA transcripts. The library came from an HTBI-primed first-round RT-PCR and a second-round multiplex PCR. TCRdb re-analysed the multiplex PCR reads in MiXCR, keeping a single row per CDR3 protein. The sample includes approximately 1.2 million distinct CDR3 sequences, approximately 35% of them seen just once. Sequences were obtained from peripheral blood or thyroid tissue (not recorded which). Every receptor here comes from an adult man with Graves' hyperthyroidism.

Note on this clonotype: This may be a read error, as it is one base from a much larger clone. V and J are TRBV2 and TRBJ1-1; D not resolved. Trimming took off 11 bases at V and 3 bases at J, with 16 bases between the two ends. CDR1 is SNHLY and CDR2 is FYNNEI in the germline V gene. The CDR3 extends over 13 amino acids. DNA of the CDR3: TGTGCCTGCTATCGAGCCGGGGACACTGAAGCTTTCTTT. As protein: CACYRAGDTEAFF.

This clonotype was counted at least ten times. The chain employs TRBV2 and TRBJ2-7, with TRBD1 matching 8 bases. The length of the CDR3 is 13 residues. Germline values: CDR1 SNHLY, CDR2 FYNNEI. J gave up 4 bases and V 4 bases, and 3 bases lay outside the gene matches. CDR3: CASSGQGRYEQYF. The CDR3 bases are TGTGCCAGCAGTGGACAGGGGAGGTACGAGCAGTACTTC.

This clonotype was observed at least ten times. This may arise from a read error, as a much more abundant clone is one base away. The genes are TRBV7-6 and TRBJ2-5; 7 bases align to TRBD1. Germline V gene data show CDR1 as SGHVS and CDR2 as FNYEAQ. V lost 7 bases to trimming and J lost 2 bases; unmatched junction nucleotides: 4. This CDR3 spans 13 amino acids. The CDR3 bases are TGTGCCAGCAACCCGGGACAGCAAGAGACCCAGTACTTC. This gives the protein CASNPGQQETQYF. Based on the CDR3 plus reference TRBV7-6 and TRBJ2-5, the full variable domain is GAGVSQSPRYKVTKRGQDVALRCDPISGHVSLYWYRQALGQGPEFLTYFNYEAQQDKSGLPNDRFSAERPEGSISTLTIQRTEQRDSAMYRCASNPGQQETQYFGPGTRLLVL.

The chain links TRBV4-2 to TRBJ2-5; 8 bases are shared with TRBD2. This CDR3 is 16 amino acids long. CDR1 and CDR2 (germline): LGHNA, YNFKEQ. Losses at the gene ends were 0 bases for V and 5 bases for J; bases not matched to a gene: 8. Here the CDR3 reads CASSQEPPGGAETQYF. CDR3 in DNA: TGTGCCAGCAGCCAAGAGCCCCCCGGGGGGGCGGAGACCCAGTACTTC.

This clonotype was found a few times. The chain joins TRBV12-3 or TRBV12-4 to TRBJ2-7; 7 bases fit TRBD1. Unmatched junction bases numbered 9, after V lost 7 bases and J lost 3 bases. The CDR3 is 14 amino acids. The CDR3 sequence is CASTSTRDSYEQYF. The DNA of the CDR3 is TGTGCCAGCACCTCCACCCGGGACAGCTACGAGCAGTACTTC.

This sequence joins TRBV15 and TRBJ2-6; D might be TRBD1 (6 bases). V shed 3 bases and J shed 1 base, with 7 bases lying between them. Germline V gives CDR1 LNHNV, CDR2 YYDKDF (reference sequence). The CDR3 spans 15 residues. CDR3 amino acids: CATSSTGSGANVLTF. DNA of the CDR3: TGTGCCACCAGCAGTACAGGGTCTGGGGCCAACGTCCTGACTTTC.

The chain is built from TRBV4-2 and TRBJ2-7; no clear D gene. The V and J ends lost 0 bases and 0 bases respectively, with 9 bases between them. This CDR3 region has 15 residues. Germline V CDR1 and CDR2: LGHNA, YNFKEQ. The CDR3 loop is CASSQELSASYEQYF. The CDR3 bases are TGTGCCAGCAGCCAAGAATTATCCGCCTCCTACGAGCAGTACTTC.

The chain is built from TRBV7-2 and TRBJ2-5; weak D call: TRBD1 (6 bases). The CDR3 length is 14 residues. The ends were cut back, 6 bases at V and 0 bases at J, with 11 bases in the middle. The germline CDR1 and CDR2 sequences are SGHTA and FQGNSA. The CDR3 protein is CASSRGQYQETQYF. CDR3 DNA sequence: TGTGCCAGCAGTCGCGGACAGTACCAAGAGACCCAGTACTTC. The whole variable domain, filled in from reference TRBV7-2 and TRBJ2-5, reads GAGVSQSPSNKVTEKGKDVELRCDPISGHTALYWYRQSLGQGLEFLIYFQGNSAPDKSGLPSDRFSAERTGGSVSTLTIQRTQQEDSAVYLCASSRGQYQETQYFGPGTRLLVL.

This chain connects TRBV29-1 to TRBJ1-4; D gene ambiguous. The CDR3 contains 11 residues. Germline lookup yields CDR1 SQVTM and CDR2 ANQGSEA. V lost 7 bases and J lost 11, with 14 bases in between. Here the CDR3 reads CSATHGDKLFF. The CDR3 region has the DNA TGCAGCGCGACCCACGGAGATAAACTGTTTTTT.

The rearrangement links TRBV25-1 to TRBJ2-5; D gene ambiguous. The ends were cut back, 6 bases at V and 0 bases at J, with 14 bases in the middle. Germline-derived CDR1 and CDR2 are MGHDK and SYGVNS. This CDR3 region has 15 residues. The DNA of the CDR3 is TGTGCCAGCAGCTTAGTCCAGGCCTACCAAGAGACCCAGTACTTC. It yields the protein CASSLVQAYQETQYF. Supplemented by reference TRBV25-1 and TRBJ2-5, the full variable domain reads EADIYQTPRYLVIGTGKKITLECSQTMGHDKMYWYQQDPGMELHLIHYSYGVNSTEKGDLSSESTVSRIRTEHFPLTLESARPSHTSQYLCASSLVQAYQETQYFGPGTRLLVL.

This chain connects TRBV20-1 to TRBJ1-5; D unclear. The V gene's germline CDR1 is DFQATT and CDR2 SNEGSKA (reference sequence). V lost 0 bases, J lost 4 bases, and 10 bases lay in between. CDR3 size: 14 residues. CDR3 loop: CSARDVPENQPQHF. CDR3 sequence (DNA): TGCAGTGCTAGAGATGTACCGGAAAATCAGCCCCAGCATTTT.

This clonotype was recorded once. Because it lacks the conserved phenylalanine or tryptophan at the end, this CDR3 is likely a read error. The CDR3 DNA reads as TGTGCCAGTACCACCGCCAGGGGCCGAGGGCATCAGCCCCAGCATCTT. This gives the protein CASTTARGRGHQPQHL. This chain connects TRBV19 to TRBJ1-5; D may be TRBD1 (6 bases). The CDR3 is 16 residues long. The V end lost 7 bases, the J end lost 5 bases, and 21 bases lay between the germline ends. Germline assignment: CDR1 LNHDA and CDR2 SQIVND (reference sequence).